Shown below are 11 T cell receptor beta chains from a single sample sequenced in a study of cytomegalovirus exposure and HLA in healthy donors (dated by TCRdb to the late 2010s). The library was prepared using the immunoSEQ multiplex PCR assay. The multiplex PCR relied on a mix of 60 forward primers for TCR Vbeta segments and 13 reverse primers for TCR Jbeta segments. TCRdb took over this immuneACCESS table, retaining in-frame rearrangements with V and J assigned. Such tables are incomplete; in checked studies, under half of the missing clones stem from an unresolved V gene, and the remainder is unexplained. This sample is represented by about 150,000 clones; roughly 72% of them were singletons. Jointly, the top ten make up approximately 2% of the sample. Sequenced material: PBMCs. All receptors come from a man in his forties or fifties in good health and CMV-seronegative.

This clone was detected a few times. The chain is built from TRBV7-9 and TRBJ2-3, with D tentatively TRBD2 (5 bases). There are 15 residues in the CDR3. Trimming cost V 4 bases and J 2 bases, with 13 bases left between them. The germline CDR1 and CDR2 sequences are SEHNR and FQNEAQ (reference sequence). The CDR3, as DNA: TGTGCCAGCAGCTCTGGCGGGTCCACCACAGATACGCAGTATTTT. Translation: CASSSGGSTTDTQYF.

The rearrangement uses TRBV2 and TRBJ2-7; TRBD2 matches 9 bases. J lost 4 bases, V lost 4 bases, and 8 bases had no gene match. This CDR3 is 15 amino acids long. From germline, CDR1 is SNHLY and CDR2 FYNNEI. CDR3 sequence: CASSAGLAGTYEQYF. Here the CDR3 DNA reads TGTGCCAGCAGTGCTGGGCTAGCGGGAACTTACGAGCAGTACTTC.

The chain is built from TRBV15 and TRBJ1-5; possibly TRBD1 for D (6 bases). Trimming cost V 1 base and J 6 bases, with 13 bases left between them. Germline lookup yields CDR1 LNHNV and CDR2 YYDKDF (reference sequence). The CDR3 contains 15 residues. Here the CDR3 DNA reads TGTGCCACCAGCAGAGTCCCTATAGGGGGTCAGCCCCAGCATTTT. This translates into CATSRVPIGGQPQHF.

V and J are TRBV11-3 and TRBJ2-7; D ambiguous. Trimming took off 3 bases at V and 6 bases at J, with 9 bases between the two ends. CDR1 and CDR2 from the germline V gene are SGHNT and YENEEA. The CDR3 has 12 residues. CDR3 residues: CASSFPGGEQYF. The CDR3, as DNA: TGTGCCAGCAGCTTTCCCGGTGGCGAGCAGTACTTC.

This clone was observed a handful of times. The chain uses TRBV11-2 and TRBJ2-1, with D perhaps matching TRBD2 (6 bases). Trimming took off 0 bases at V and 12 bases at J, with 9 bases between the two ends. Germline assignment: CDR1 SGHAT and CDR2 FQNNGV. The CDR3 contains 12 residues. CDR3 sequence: CASSLEAGRQFF. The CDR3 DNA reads TGTGCCAGCAGCTTAGAAGCGGGTCGGCAGTTCTTC. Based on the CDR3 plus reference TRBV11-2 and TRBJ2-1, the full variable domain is EAGVAQSPRYKIIEKRQSVAFWCNPISGHATLYWYQQILGQGPKLLIQFQNNGVVDDSQLPKDRFSAERLKGVDSTLKIQPAKLEDSAVYLCASSLEAGRQFFGPGTRLTVL.

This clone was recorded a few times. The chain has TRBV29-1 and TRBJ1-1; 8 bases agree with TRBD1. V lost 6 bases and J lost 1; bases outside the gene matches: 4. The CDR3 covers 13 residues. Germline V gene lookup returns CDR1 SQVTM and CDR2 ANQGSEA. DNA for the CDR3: TGCAGCGTCGAGGGACAGGCGAACACTGAAGCTTTCTTT. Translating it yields CSVEGQANTEAFF.

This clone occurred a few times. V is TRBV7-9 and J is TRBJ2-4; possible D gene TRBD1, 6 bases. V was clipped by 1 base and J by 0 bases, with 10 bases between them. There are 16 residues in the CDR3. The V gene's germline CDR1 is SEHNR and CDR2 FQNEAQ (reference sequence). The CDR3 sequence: CASSLVGQIAKNIQYF. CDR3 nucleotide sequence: TGTGCCAGCAGCTTAGTAGGACAGATAGCCAAAAACATTCAGTACTTC.

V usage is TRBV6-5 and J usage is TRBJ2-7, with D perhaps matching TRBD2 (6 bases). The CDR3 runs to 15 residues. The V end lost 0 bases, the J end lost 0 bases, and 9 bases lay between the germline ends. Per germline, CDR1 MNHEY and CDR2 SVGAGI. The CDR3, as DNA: TGTGCCAGCAGTTACTCGCGGGATCCCTCCTACGAGCAGTACTTC. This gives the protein CASSYSRDPSYEQYF.

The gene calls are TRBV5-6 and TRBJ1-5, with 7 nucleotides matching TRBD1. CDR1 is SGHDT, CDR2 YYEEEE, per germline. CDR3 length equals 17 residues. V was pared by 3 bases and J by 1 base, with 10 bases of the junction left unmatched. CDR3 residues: CASSSWDSLYSNQPQHF. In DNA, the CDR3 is TGTGCCAGCAGCTCCTGGGACAGCCTTTACAGCAATCAGCCCCAGCATTTT. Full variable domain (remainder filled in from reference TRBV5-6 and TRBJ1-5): DAGVTQSPTHLIKTRGQQVTLRCSPKSGHDTVSWYQQALGQGPQFIFQYYEEEERQRGNFPDRFSGHQFPNYSSELNVNALLLGDSALYLCASSSWDSLYSNQPQHFGDGTRLSIL.

CDR3 DNA: TGCGCCAGCAGCTTAAACAGGGCCACTGAAGCTTTCTTT. Protein product: CASSLNRATEAFF. V and J are TRBV5-1 and TRBJ1-1; tentatively, D is TRBD1 (6 bases). CDR3 length: 13 amino acids. The germline CDR1 and CDR2 sequences are SGHRS and YFSETQ. V lost 2 bases to trimming and J lost 4 bases, with 9 bases between them.

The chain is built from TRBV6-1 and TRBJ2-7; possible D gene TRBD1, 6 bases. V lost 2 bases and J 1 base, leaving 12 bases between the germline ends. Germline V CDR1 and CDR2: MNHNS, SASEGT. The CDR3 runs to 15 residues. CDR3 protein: CASSESGAASYEQYF. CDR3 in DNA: TGTGCCAGCAGTGAATCAGGGGCCGCGTCCTACGAGCAGTACTTC.